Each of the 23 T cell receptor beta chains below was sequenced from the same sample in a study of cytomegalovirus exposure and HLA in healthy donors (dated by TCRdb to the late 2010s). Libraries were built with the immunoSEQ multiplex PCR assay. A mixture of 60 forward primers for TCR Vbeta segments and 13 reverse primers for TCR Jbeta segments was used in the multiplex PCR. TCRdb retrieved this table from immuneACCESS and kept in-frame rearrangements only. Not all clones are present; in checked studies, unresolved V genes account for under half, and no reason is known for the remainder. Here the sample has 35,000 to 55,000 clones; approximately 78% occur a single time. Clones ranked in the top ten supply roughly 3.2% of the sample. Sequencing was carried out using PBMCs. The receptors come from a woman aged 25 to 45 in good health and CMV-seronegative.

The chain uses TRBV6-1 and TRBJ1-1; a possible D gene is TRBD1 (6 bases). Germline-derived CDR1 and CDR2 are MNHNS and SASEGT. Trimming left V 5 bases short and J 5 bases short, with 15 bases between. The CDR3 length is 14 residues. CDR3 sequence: CASSPKQGMTEAFF. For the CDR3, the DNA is TGTGCCAGCAGTCCTAAACAGGGAATGACTGAAGCTTTCTTT.

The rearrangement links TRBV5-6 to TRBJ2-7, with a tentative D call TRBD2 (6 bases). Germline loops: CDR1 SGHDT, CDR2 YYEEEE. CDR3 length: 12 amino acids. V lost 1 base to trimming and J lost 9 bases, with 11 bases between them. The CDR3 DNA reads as TGTGCCAGCAGCTTGTTGGGAGGTCGGCAGTACTTC. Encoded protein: CASSLLGGRQYF.

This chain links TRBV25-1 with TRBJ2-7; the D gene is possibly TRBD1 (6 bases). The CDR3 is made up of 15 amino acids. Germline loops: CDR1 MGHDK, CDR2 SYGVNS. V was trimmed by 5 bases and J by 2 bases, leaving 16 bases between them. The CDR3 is CASSSGAGVPYEQYF. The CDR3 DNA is TGTGCCAGCAGTAGTGGGGCAGGGGTCCCCTACGAGCAGTACTTC.

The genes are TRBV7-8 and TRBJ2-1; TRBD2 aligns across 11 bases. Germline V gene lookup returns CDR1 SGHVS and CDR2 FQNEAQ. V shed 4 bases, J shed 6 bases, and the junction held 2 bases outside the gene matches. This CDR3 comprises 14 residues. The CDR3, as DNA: TGTGCCAGCAGCTCGGGGACTAGCGGCAATGAGCAGTTCTTC. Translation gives CASSSGTSGNEQFF.

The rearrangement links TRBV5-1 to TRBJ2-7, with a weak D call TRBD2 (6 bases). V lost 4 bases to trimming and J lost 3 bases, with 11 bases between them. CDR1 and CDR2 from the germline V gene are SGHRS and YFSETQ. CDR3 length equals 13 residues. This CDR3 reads CASSRTNNYEQYF. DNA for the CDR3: TGCGCCAGCAGCCGGACTAATAACTACGAGCAGTACTTC. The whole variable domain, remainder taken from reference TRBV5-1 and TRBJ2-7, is KAGVTQTPRYLIKTRGQQVTLSCSPISGHRSVSWYQQTPGQGLQFLFEYFSETQRNKGNFPGRFSGRQFSNSRSEMNVSTLELGDSALYLCASSRTNNYEQYFGPGTRLTVT.

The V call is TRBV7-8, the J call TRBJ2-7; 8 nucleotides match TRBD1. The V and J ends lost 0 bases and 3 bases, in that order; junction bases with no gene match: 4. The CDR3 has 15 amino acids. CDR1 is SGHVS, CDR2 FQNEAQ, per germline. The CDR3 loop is CASSLAAGGLYEQYF. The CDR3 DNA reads TGTGCCAGCAGCTTAGCGGCAGGGGGCCTCTACGAGCAGTACTTC.

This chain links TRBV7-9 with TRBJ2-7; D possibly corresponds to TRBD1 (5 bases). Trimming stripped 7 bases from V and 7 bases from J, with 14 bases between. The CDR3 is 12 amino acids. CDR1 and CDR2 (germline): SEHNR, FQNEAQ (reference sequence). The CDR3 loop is CASTKFPGEQYF. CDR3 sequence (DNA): TGTGCCAGCACCAAGTTCCCAGGGGAGCAGTACTTC.

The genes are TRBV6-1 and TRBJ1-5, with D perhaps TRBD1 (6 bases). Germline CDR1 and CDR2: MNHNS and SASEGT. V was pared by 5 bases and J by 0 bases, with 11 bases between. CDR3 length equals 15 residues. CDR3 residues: CASSRQDLSNQPQHF. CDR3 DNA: TGTGCCAGCAGTCGACAGGACCTTAGCAATCAGCCCCAGCATTTT.

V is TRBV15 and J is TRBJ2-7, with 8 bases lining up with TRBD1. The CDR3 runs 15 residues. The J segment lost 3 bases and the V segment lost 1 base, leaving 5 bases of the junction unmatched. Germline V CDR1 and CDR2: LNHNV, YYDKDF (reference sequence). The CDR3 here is CATSRGTGSGYEQYF. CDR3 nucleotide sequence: TGTGCCACCAGCAGAGGGACAGGGTCGGGCTACGAGCAGTACTTC.

CDR3 loop: CAWRGRPGSSYEQYF. In DNA form, the CDR3 reads TGTGCCTGGAGGGGTAGACCGGGGTCCTCGTACGAGCAGTACTTC. The chain uses TRBV30 and TRBJ2-7; weak D call: TRBD2 (5 bases). Germline CDR1 GTSNPN, CDR2 SVGIG (reference sequence). Trimming shortened V by 3 bases and J by 4 bases, and 19 bases separated the two germline ends. This CDR3 has 15 amino acids. Complete variable domain (other parts from reference TRBV30 and TRBJ2-7): SQTIHQWPATLVQPVGSPLSLECTVEGTSNPNLYWYRQAAGRGLQLLFYSVGIGQISSEVPQNLSASRPQDRQFILSSKKLLLSDSGFYLCAWRGRPGSSYEQYFGPGTRLTVT.

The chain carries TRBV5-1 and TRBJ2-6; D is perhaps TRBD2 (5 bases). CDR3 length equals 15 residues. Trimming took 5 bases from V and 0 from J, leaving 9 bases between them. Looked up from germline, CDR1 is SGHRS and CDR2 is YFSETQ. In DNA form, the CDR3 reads TGCGCCAGCAGGCCAGGACTCTCTGGGGCCAACGTCCTGACTTTC. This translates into CASRPGLSGANVLTF.

The CDR3 DNA reads TGTGCCAGCAGTTTACAGGGGGGCAATCAGCCCCAGCATTTT. It encodes CASSLQGGNQPQHF. The rearrangement uses TRBV28 and TRBJ1-5; 7 bases line up with TRBD1. The CDR3 loop spans 14 amino acids. Unmatched junction bases numbered 0, after V lost 2 bases and J lost 2 bases. Per the germline V gene, CDR1 is MDHEN and CDR2 is SYDVKM. Full variable domain (remainder filled in from reference TRBV28 and TRBJ1-5): DVKVTQSSRYLVKRTGEKVFLECVQDMDHENMFWYRQDPGLGLRLIYFSYDVKMKEKGDIPEGYSVSREKKERFSLILESASTNQTSMYLCASSLQGGNQPQHFGDGTRLSIL.

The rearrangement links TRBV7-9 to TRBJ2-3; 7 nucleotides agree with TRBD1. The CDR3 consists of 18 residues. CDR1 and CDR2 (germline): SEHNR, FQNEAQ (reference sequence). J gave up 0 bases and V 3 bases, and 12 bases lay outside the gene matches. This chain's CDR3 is CASSLTPRTGGSTDTQYF. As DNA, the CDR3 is TGTGCCAGCAGCTTGACTCCGCGGACAGGCGGGAGCACAGATACGCAGTATTTT.

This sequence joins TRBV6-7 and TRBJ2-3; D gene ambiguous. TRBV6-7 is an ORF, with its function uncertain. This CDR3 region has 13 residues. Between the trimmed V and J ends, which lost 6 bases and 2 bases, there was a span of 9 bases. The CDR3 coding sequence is TGTGCCAGCAGAACCAGGCCCACAGATACGCAGTATTTT. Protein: CASRTRPTDTQYF.

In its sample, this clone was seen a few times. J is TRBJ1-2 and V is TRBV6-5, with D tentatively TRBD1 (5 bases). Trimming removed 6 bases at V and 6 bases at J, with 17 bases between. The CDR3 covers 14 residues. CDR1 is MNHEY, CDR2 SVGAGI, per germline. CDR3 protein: CASRWQGGWDGYTF. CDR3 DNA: TGTGCCAGCAGATGGCAGGGTGGTTGGGATGGCTACACCTTC.

In DNA form, the CDR3 reads TGTGCCAGCAGTGAATCCGAGGGTTTGTGGGGCTACACCTTC. Translating gives CASSESEGLWGYTF. The chain is built from TRBV6-1 and TRBJ1-2, with D uncertain. The length of the CDR3 is 14 residues. V lost 2 bases and J 8 bases, leaving 15 bases between the germline ends. CDR1 is MNHNS and CDR2 is SASEGT in the germline V gene.

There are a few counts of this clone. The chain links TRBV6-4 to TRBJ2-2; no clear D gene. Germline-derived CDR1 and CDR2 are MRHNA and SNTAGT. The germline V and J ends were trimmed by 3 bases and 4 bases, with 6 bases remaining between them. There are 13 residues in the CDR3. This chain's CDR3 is CASSETGTGELFF. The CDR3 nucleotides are TGTGCCAGCAGTGAGACGGGCACCGGGGAGCTGTTTTTT.

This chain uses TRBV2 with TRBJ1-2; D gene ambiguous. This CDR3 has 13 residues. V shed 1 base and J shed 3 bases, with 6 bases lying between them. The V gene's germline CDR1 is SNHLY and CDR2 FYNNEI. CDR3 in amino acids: CASSEGEDYGYTF. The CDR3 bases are TGTGCCAGCAGTGAAGGGGAGGACTATGGCTACACCTTC.

The CDR3 region is CASSLQGTLNTEAFF. CDR3 sequence (DNA): TGTGCCAGCAGTTTACAGGGCACCTTAAACACTGAAGCTTTCTTT. The V call is TRBV28, the J call TRBJ1-1, with D possibly being TRBD1 (5 bases). The germline V and J ends were trimmed by 2 bases and 2 bases, with 12 bases remaining between them. This CDR3 has 15 residues. Germline CDR1 reads MDHEN; CDR2 reads SYDVKM.

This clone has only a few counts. DNA for the CDR3: TGTGCCAGCAGTGAAAGGGAGGAACAGCCCCAGCATTTT. Translated, it gives CASSEREEQPQHF. The genes are TRBV6-1 and TRBJ1-5; unclear D gene. From germline, CDR1 is MNHNS and CDR2 SASEGT. Trimming shortened V by 2 bases and J by 7 bases, and 9 bases separated the two germline ends. The CDR3 spans 13 residues.

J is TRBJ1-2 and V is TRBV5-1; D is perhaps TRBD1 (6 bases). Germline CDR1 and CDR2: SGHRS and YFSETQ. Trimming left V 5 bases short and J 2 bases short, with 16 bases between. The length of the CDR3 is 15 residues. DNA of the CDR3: TGCGCCAGCAGTCCAGGGGATCCTCCCAACTATGGCTACACCTTC. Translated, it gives CASSPGDPPNYGYTF.

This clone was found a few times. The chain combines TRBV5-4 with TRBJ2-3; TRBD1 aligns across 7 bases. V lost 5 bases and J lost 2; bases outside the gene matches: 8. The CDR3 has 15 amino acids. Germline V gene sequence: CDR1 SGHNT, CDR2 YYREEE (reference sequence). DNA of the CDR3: TGTGCCAGCAGACCGGACAGGAGTGACACAGATACGCAGTATTTT. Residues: CASRPDRSDTDTQYF.

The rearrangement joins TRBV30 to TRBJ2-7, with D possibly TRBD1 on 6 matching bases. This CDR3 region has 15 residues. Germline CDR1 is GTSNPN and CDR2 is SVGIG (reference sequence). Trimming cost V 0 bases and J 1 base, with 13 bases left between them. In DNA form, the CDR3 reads TGTGCCTGGAGTGTACAAGGGACAAGGTCCTACGAGCAGTACTTC. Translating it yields CAWSVQGTRSYEQYF.